The source of this T cell receptor (beta chain) is a study of blood T cell repertoires in COVID-19. Overall study: Samples of COVID-19 (acute and convalescent) were obtained from the United States, Italy and Spain. In each case, the material was cDNA or gDNA derived from T cells, B-cell-depleted T cells, or PBMCs.

The CDR3 covers 16 residues. Germline V gene lookup returns CDR1 SGHRS and CDR2 YFSETQ. V shed 4 bases and J 0 bases; nucleotides not matched to a gene: 6. This clone came up once. In the original processing: Estimates of nucleated cell counts were drawn from the amplification of reference gene primers. Here immunoSEQ multiplex PCR was the method, and the copy in TCRdb shows in-frame clones only, minus some. V and J calls plus clone size are reproduced from that table; the DNA served to infer D and trimming. The profile shows 200,000 to 250,000 clones, about 89% of them singletons. The sequence came from a woman aged 55-75 years who had recovered from COVID-19. Sequenced sample: peripheral blood. The genes are TRBV5-1 and TRBJ2-2, with 7 nucleotides matching TRBD2. CDR3 DNA: TGCGCCAGCAGCCGGGGGGACGGAACGAACACCGGGGAGCTGTTTTTT. It is translated as CASSRGDGTNTGELFF.